One T cell receptor beta chain is described in this entry. The entry originates in a study of neoadjuvant anti-PD-1 for oral cavity cancer. Overall study: Before surgery, most patients got three to four biweekly 3 mg/kg nivolumab doses.

Germline-derived CDR1 and CDR2 are SGHNT and YENEEA. The ends were cut back, 4 bases at V and 14 bases at J, with 5 bases in the middle. The CDR3 totals 8 residues. Sequencing was performed with immunoSEQ multiplex PCR; in TCRdb, only in-frame clones are kept and a portion is missing. The table includes approximately 13,000 clones, about three fifths detected once. The V call is TRBV11-3, the J call TRBJ1-2, with no clear D. Source: PBMCs, taken before nivolumab (anti-PD-1) treatment. This TCR was sampled from a person aged 35-79 years with oral cavity squamous cell carcinoma. As DNA, the CDR3 is TGTGCCAGCAGCTGCCGTACCTTC. It is translated as CASSCRTF.